This is a list of T cell receptor beta chains from one sample in a study of CXCR3-negative and CXCR3-positive naive CD8 T cells. For each CDR3 protein, TCRdb gives one entry from its re-call of the 5' RACE reads, without DNA. The table counts some 41,000 distinct CDR3 sequences; about 11% lies in the top ten. The sample consisted of memory CD8+ T cells from blood. Receptors were obtained from a human donor in good health. Some clones in this sample may be carry-over from other donors' samples. Both conserved end residues are part of each CDR3. A clone size is listed for some rows: how often the clone was seen (once, few, many), or a class if it is expanded.

J | V | size | CDR3
TRBJ2-1 | TRBV12-3/TRBV12-4 | NA | CASTEAGGPANEQFF
TRBJ2-1 | TRBV4-3 | NA | CASSQDGGGSYNEQFF
TRBJ2-3 | TRBV27 | NA | CASSLATGTDTQYF
TRBJ2-7 | TRBV6-2/TRBV6-3 | NA | CASRPRGPYEQYF
TRBJ2-1 | TRBV29-1 | NA | CSVEVLAGAHYNEQFF
TRBJ2-1 | TRBV18 | NA | CASSPSRVAGPHLHEQFF
TRBJ2-2 | TRBV29-1 | NA | CSVEVGTGELFF
TRBJ2-1 | TRBV29-1 | NA | CSVTKSEGWAYNEQFF
TRBJ1-2 | TRBV7-9 | NA | CASSLGPGSDYGYTF
TRBJ2-4 | TRBV29-1 | NA | CSVEGGQGGDIQYF
TRBJ2-3 | TRBV29-1 | NA | CSVQGGRAGDTQYF
TRBJ2-5 | TRBV5-4 | NA | CASSLVNRGPQETQYF
TRBJ1-2 | TRBV29-1 | NA | CSVEVPTGPWGYTF
TRBJ2-5 | TRBV15 | NA | CATSTPQQAGMGETQYF
TRBJ2-7 | TRBV27 | NA | CASSLKGGIYEQYF
TRBJ2-7 | TRBV15 | NA | CATSGRTSGDEQYF
TRBJ2-7 | TRBV15 | NA | CATRGGAGEAYEQYF
TRBJ2-3 | TRBV29-1 | NA | CSVELRLQATQYF
TRBJ2-1 | TRBV24-1 | NA | CATRSGAVSNEQFF
TRBJ2-7 | TRBV20-1 | NA | CSASAPGQYYEQYF
TRBJ1-2 | TRBV2 | NA | CASSESGGRYYGYTF
TRBJ1-1 | TRBV7-9 | NA | CASSSDHQGPNTEAFF
TRBJ2-1 | TRBV9 | NA | CASSVGGRSNEQFF
TRBJ2-5 | TRBV28 | NA | CASSPYPSGGIQETQYF
TRBJ2-7 | TRBV28 | NA | CASRPLGVPYEQYF
TRBJ2-3 | TRBV7-6 | NA | CASSFPSGGSTDTQYF
TRBJ2-3 | TRBV28 | NA | CASSQNIIPTQDTQYF
TRBJ2-5 | TRBV7-7 | NA | CASSLEYGETQYF
TRBJ2-3 | TRBV9 | NA | CASSASGPMRKTDTQYF
TRBJ2-5 | TRBV6-1 | NA | CASSERTGGLGETQYF
TRBJ2-7 | TRBV3-1 | NA | CASSVNRVSQYF
TRBJ2-1 | TRBV15 | NA | CATSTSLAGGYNEQFF
TRBJ2-7 | TRBV4-2 | medium-sized | CASSHELADHSYEQYF